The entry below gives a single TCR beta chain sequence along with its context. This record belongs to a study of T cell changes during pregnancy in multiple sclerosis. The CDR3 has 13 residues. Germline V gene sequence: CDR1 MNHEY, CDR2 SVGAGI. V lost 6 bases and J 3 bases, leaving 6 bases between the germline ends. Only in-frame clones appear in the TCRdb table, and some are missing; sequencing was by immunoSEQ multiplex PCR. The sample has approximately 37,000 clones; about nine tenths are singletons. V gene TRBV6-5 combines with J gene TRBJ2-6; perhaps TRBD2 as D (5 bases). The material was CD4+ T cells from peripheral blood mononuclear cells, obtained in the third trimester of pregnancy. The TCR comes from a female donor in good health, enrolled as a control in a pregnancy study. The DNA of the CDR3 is TGTGCCAGCAGGGGGAGTGGGGCCAACGTCCTGACTTTC. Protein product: CASRGSGANVLTF.